This T cell receptor beta chain was identified in a study of blood T cell repertoires in COVID-19. About this clone itself: The same CDR3 arises from other DNA sequences in this sample as well.

The assay was immunoSEQ multiplex PCR, and TCRdb's table has in-frame clones only and misses some. The table shows 250,000 or so clones, with roughly 80% occurring only once. Losses at the gene ends were 4 bases for V and 6 bases for J; bases not matched to a gene: 2. This CDR3 contains 14 residues. Germline lookup yields CDR1 LGHDT and CDR2 YNNKEL (reference sequence). This sequence joins TRBV3-1 (or the pseudogene TRBV3-2) and TRBJ2-3; 12 positions match TRBD2. Sequencing used PBMCs or T cells enriched from blood (not recorded which). The receptor was isolated from a woman in her forties who had been exposed to COVID-19. CDR3 DNA sequence: TGTGCCAGCAGCCCTGGACTAGCGGGGGATACGCAGTATTTT. Protein: CASSPGLAGDTQYF.